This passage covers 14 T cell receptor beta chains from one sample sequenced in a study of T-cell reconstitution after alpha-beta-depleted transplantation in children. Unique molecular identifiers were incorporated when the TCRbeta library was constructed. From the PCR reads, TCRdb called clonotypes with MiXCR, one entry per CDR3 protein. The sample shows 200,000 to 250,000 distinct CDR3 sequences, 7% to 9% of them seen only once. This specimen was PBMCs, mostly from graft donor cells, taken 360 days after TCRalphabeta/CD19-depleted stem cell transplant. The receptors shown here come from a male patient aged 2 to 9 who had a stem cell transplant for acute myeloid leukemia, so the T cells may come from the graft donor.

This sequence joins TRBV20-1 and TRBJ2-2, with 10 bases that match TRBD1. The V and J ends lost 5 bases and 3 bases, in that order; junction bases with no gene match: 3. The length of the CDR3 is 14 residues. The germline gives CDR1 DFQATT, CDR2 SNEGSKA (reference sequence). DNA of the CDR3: TGCAGTGCTCGACAGGGGGCAGACACCGGGGAGCTGTTTTTT. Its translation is CSARQGADTGELFF.

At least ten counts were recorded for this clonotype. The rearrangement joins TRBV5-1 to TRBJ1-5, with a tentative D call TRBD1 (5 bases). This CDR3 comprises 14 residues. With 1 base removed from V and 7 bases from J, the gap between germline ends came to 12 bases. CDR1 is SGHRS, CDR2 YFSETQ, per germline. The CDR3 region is CASSLSQGGQPQHF. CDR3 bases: TGCGCCAGCAGCTTGAGTCAGGGCGGGCAGCCCCAGCATTTT.

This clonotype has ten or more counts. The CDR3 coding sequence is TGCAGCGTTGAACGGCAGGGTCGTCGCGAGCAGTACTTC. Amino acid sequence: CSVERQGRREQYF. J is TRBJ2-7 and V is TRBV29-1, with TRBD1 as a possible D gene (5 bases). Germline V gene sequence: CDR1 SQVTM, CDR2 ANQGSEA. V lost 2 bases, J lost 6 bases, and 14 bases lay in between. The CDR3 has 13 residues.

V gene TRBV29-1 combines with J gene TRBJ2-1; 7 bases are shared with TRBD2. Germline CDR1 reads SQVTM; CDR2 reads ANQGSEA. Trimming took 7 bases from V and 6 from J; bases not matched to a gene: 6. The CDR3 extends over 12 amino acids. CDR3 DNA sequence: TGCAGCGCCTTGGGGGGGGTCAATGAGCAGTTCTTC. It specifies CSALGGVNEQFF.

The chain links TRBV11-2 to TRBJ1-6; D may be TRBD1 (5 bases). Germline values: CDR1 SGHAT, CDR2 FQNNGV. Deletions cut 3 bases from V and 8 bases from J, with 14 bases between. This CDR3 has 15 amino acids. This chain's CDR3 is CASSFLGTGDSPLHF. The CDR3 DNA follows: TGTGCCAGCAGCTTTCTGGGGACTGGGGATTCACCCCTCCACTTT.

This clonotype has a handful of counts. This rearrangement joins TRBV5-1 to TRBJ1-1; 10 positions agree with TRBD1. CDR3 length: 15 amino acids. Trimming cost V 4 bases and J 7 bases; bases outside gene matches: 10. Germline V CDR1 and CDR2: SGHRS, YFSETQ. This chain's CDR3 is CASSIDGQGGLEAFF. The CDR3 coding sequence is TGCGCCAGCAGCATAGATGGACAGGGGGGGCTTGAAGCTTTCTTT.

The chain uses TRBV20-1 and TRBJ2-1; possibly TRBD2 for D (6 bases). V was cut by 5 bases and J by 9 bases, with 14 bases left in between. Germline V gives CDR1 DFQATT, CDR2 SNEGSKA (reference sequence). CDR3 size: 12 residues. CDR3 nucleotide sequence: TGCAGTGCTCGCTGGACTATACGTGAGCAGTTCTTC. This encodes CSARWTIREQFF.

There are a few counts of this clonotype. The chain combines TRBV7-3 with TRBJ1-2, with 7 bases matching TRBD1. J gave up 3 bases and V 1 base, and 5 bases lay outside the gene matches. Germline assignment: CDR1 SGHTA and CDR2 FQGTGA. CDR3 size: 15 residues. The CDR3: CASSLISGQDYGYTF. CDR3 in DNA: TGTGCCAGCAGCTTAATTTCCGGACAGGACTATGGCTACACCTTC.

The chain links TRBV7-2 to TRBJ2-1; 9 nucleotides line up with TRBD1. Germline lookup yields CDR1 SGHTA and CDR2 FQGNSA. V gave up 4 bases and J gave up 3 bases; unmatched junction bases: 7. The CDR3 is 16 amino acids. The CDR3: CASSYTGGAGYNEQFF. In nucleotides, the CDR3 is TGTGCCAGCAGCTACACAGGGGGCGCCGGCTACAATGAGCAGTTCTTC.

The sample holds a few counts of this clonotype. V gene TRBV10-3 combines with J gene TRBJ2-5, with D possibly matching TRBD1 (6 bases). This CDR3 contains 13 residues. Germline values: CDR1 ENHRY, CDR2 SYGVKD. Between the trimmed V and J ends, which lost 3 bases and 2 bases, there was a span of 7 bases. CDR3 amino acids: CAISDGQQETQYF. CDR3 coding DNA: TGTGCCATCAGTGATGGACAGCAAGAGACCCAGTACTTC.

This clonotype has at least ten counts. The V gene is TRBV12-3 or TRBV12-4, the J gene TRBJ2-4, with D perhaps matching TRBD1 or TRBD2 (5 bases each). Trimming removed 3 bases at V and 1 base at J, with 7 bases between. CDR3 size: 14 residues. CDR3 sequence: CASSLGVAKNIQYF. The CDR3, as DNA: TGTGCCAGCAGTTTGGGGGTTGCCAAAAACATTCAGTACTTC.

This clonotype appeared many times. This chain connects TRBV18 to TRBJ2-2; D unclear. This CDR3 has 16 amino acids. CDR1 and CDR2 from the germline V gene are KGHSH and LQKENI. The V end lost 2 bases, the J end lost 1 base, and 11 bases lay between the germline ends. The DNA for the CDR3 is TGTGCCAGCTCACCATTCGGCCAGTTGAACACCGGGGAGCTGTTTTTT. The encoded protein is CASSPFGQLNTGELFF.

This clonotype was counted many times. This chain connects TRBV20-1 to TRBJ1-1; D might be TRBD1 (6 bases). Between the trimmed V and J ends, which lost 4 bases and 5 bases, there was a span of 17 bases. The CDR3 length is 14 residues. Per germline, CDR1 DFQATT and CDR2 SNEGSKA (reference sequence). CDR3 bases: TGCAGTGCTACCCCCGTTCCAGGGGTGACTGAAGCTTTCTTT. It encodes CSATPVPGVTEAFF.

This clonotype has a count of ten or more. The CDR3 protein is CASSPEISPNQPQHF. Here the CDR3 DNA reads TGTGCCAGCAGTCCAGAGATTTCTCCCAATCAGCCCCAGCATTTT. The chain uses TRBV12-3 or TRBV12-4 and TRBJ1-5, with D uncertain. The length of the CDR3 is 15 residues. V lost 5 bases, J lost 3 bases, and 14 bases lay in between.